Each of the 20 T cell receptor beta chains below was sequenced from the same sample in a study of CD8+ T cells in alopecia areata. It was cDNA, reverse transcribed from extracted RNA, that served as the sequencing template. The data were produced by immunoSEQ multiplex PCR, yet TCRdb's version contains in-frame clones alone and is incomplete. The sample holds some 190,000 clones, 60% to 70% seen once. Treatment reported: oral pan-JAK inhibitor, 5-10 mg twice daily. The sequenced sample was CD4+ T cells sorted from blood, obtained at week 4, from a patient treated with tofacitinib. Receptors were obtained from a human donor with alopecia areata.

The CDR3 protein is CASSLMDIRSNQPQHF. In DNA, the CDR3 is TGTGCCAGCAGCTTAATGGACATTAGAAGCAATCAGCCCCAGCATTTT. The genes are TRBV7-2 and TRBJ1-5, with a weak D call TRBD1 (5 bases). Trimming stripped 2 bases from V and 1 base from J, with 12 bases between. This CDR3 region has 16 residues. Germline assignment: CDR1 SGHTA and CDR2 FQGNSA. Using reference TRBV7-2 and TRBJ1-5 for the parts outside the CDR3, the full variable domain is GAGVSQSPSNKVTEKGKDVELRCDPISGHTALYWYRQSLGQGLEFLIYFQGNSAPDKSGLPSDRFSAERTGGSVSTLTIQRTQQEDSAVYLCASSLMDIRSNQPQHFGDGTRLSIL.

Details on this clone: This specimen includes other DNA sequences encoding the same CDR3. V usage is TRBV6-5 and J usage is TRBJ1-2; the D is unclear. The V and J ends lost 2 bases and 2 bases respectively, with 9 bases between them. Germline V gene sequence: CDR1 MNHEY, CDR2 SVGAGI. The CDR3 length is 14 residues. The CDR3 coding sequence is TGTGCCAGCAGTTACAGGGAATTAAACTATGGCTACACCTTC. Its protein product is CASSYRELNYGYTF.

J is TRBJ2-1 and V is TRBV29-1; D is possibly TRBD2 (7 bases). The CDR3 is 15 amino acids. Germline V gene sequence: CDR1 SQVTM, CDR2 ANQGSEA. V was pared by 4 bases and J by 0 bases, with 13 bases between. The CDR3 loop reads CSVGGGVSSYNEQFF. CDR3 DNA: TGCAGCGTTGGAGGGGGGGTGAGCTCCTACAATGAGCAGTTCTTC.

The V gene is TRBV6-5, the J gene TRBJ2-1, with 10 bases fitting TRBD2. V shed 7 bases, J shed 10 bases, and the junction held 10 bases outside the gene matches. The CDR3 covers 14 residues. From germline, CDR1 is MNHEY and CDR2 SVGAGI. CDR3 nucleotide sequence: TGTGCCAGCACCCGGACTAGCGGTATCTGGGAGCAGTTCTTC. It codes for CASTRTSGIWEQFF.

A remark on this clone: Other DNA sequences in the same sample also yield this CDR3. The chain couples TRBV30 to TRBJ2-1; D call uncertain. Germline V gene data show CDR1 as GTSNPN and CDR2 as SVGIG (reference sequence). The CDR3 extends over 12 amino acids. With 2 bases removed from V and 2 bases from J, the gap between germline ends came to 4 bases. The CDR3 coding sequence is TGTGCCTGGAGTCCTACCTACAATGAGCAGTTCTTC. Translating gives CAWSPTYNEQFF.

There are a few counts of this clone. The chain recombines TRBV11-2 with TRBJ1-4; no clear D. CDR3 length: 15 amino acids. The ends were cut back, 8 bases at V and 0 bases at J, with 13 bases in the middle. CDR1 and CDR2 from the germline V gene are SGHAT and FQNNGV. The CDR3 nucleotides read TGTGCCAGCGGATCGGGGAAAGCAACTAATGAAAAACTGTTTTTT. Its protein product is CASGSGKATNEKLFF. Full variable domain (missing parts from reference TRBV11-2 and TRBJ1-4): EAGVAQSPRYKIIEKRQSVAFWCNPISGHATLYWYQQILGQGPKLLIQFQNNGVVDDSQLPKDRFSAERLKGVDSTLKIQPAKLEDSAVYLCASGSGKATNEKLFFGSGTQLSVL.

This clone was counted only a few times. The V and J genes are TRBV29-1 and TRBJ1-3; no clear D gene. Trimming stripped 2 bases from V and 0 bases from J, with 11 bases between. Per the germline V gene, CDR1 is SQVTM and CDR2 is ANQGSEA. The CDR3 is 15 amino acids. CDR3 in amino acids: CSVERRLSSGNTIYF. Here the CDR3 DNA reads TGCAGCGTTGAACGGCGGCTAAGCTCTGGAAACACCATATATTTT.

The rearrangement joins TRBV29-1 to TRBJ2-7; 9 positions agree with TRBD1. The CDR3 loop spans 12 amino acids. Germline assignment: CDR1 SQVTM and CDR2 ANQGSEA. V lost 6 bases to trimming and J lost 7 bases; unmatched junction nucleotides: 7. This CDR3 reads CSVYGQGREQYF. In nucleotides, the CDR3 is TGCAGCGTGTACGGACAGGGGCGGGAGCAGTACTTC.

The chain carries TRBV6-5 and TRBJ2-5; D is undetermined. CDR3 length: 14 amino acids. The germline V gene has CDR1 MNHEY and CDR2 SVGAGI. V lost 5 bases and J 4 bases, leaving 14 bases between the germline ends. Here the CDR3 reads CASSHRRSGETQYF. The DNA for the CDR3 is TGTGCCAGCAGTCACCGGCGGTCTGGAGAGACCCAGTACTTC.

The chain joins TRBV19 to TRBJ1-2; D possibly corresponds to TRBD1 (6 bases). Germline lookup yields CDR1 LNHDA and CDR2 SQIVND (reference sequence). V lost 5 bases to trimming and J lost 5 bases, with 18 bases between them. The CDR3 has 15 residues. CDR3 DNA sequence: TGTGCCAGTAGTCCTGGCGGGACGGGGGCTTATGGCTACACCTTC. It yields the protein CASSPGGTGAYGYTF.

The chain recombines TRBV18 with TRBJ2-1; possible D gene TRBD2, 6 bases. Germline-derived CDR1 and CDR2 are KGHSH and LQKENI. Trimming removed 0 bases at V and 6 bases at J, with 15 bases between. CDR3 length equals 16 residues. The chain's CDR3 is CASSPPGYGGINEQFF. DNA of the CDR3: TGTGCCAGCTCACCACCGGGTTACGGGGGAATCAATGAGCAGTTCTTC.

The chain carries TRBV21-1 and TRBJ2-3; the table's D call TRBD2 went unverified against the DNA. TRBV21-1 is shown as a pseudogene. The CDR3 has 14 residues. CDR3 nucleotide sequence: TGTGCCAGCAGCGAGGCGGGATTCTCAGATACGCAGTATTTT. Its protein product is CASSEAGFSDTQYF.

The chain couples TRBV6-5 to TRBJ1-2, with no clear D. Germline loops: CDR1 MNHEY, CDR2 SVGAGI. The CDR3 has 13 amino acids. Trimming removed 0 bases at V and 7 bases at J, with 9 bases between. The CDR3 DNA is TGTGCCAGCAGTTACTCAGAGGGATCTGGCTACACCTTC. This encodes CASSYSEGSGYTF.

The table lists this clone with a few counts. The CDR3 region is CSVDSPRVNTGELFF. The CDR3 coding sequence is TGCAGCGTTGATAGCCCTAGGGTAAACACCGGGGAGCTGTTTTTT. This chain connects TRBV29-1 to TRBJ2-2; D not resolved. The CDR3 extends over 15 amino acids. CDR1 is SQVTM, CDR2 ANQGSEA, per germline. The V end was cut by 3 bases, the J end by 2 bases, with 13 bases between.

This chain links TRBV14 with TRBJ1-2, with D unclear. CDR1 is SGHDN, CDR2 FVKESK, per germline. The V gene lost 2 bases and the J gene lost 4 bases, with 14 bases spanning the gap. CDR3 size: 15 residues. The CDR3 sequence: CASSQLTGNRYGYTF. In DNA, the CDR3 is TGTGCCAGCAGCCAACTCACGGGGAATCGCTATGGCTACACCTTC.

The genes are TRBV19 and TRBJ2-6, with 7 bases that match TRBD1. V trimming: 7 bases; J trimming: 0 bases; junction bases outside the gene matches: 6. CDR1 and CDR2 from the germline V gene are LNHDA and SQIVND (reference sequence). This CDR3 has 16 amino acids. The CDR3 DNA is TGTGCCAGTAACGCAGGGGGATTCTCTGGGGCCAACGTCCTGACTTTC. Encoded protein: CASNAGGFSGANVLTF. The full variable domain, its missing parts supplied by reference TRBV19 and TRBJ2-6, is DGGITQSPKYLFRKEGQNVTLSCEQNLNHDAMYWYRQDPGQGLRLIYYSQIVNDFQKGDIAEGYSVSREKKESFPLTVTSAQKNPTAFYLCASNAGGFSGANVLTFGAGSRLTVL.

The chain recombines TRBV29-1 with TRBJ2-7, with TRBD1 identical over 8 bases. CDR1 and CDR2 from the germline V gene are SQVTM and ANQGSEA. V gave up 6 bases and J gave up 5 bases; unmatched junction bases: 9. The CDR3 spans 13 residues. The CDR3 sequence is CSVAQGAYHEQYF. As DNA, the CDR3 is TGCAGCGTCGCGCAGGGGGCTTACCACGAGCAGTACTTC.

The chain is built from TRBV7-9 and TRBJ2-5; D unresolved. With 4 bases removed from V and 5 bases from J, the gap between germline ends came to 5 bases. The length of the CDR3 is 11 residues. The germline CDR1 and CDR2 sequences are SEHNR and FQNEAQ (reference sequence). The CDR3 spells CASSSYETQYF. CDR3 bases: TGTGCCAGCAGCTCATATGAGACCCAGTACTTC.

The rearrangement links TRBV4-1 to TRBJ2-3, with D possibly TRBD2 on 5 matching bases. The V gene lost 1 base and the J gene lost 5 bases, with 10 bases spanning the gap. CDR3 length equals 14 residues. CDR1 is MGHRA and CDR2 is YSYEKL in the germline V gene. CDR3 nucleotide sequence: TGCGCCAGCAGCCAAGTCTTGGCGGGAGATACGCAGTATTTT. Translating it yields CASSQVLAGDTQYF.

CDR3 loop: CASSPPGTKSPQHF. The CDR3 DNA reads TGTGCCAGCTCACCACCCGGGACGAAAAGTCCCCAGCATTTT. This rearrangement joins TRBV18 to TRBJ1-5, with a weak D call TRBD1 (5 bases). The CDR3 length is 14 residues. Germline CDR1 reads KGHSH; CDR2 reads LQKENI. The germline V and J ends were trimmed by 0 bases and 10 bases, with 13 bases remaining between them. The whole variable domain, filled in from reference TRBV18 and TRBJ1-5, reads NAGVMQNPRHLVRRRGQEARLRCSPMKGHSHVYWYRQLPEEGLKFMVYLQKENIIDESGMPKERFSAEFPKEGPSILRIQQVVRGDSAAYFCASSPPGTKSPQHFGDGTRLSIL.